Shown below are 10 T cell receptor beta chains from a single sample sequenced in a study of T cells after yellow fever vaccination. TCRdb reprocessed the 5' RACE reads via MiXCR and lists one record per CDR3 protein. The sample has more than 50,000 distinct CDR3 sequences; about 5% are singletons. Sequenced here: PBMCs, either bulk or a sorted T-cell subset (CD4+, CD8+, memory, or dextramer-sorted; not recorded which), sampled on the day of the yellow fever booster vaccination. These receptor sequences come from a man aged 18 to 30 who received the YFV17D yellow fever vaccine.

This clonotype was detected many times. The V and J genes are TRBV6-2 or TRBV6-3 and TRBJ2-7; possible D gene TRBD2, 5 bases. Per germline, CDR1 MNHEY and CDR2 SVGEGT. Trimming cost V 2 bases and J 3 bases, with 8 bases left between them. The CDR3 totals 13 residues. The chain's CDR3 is CASSYALGYEQYF. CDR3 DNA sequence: TGTGCCAGCAGTTACGCACTAGGCTACGAGCAGTACTTC.

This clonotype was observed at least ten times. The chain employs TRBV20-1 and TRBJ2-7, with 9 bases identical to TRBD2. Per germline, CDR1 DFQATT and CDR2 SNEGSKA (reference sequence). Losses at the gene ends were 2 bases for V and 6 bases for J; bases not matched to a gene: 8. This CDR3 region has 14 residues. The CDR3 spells CSARPMREGLEQYF. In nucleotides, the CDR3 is TGCAGTGCTAGACCCATGCGGGAGGGGCTCGAGCAGTACTTC.

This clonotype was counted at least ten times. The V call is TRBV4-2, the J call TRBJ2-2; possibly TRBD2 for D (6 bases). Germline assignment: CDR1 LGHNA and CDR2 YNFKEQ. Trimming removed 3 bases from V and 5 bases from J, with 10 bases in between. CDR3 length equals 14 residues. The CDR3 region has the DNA TGTGCCAGCAGCCAGGAGGGCTTTACCGGGGAGCTGTTTTTT. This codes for CASSQEGFTGELFF.

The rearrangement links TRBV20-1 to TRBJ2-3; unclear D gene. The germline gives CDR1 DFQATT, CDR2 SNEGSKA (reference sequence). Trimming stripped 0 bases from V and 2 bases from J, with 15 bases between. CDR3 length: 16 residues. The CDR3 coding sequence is TGCAGTGCTAGAGATCCCACCGCGGCTCTCACAGATACGCAGTATTTT. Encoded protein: CSARDPTAALTDTQYF.

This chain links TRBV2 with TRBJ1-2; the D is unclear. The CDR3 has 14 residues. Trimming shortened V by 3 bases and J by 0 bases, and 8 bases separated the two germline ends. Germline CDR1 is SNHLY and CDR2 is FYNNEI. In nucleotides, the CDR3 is TGTGCCAGCAGTGAGAGGGCCTCTAACTATGGCTACACCTTC. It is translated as CASSERASNYGYTF.

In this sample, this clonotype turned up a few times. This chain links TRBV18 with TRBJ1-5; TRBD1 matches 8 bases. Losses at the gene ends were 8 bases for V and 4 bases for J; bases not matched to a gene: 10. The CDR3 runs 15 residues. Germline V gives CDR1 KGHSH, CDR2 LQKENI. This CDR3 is CASATYDRGNQPQHF. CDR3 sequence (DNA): TGTGCCAGCGCCACCTACGACAGGGGAAATCAGCCCCAGCATTTT. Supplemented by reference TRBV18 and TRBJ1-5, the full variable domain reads NAGVMQNPRHLVRRRGQEARLRCSPMKGHSHVYWYRQLPEEGLKFMVYLQKENIIDESGMPKERFSAEFPKEGPSILRIQQVVRGDSAAYFCASATYDRGNQPQHFGDGTRLSIL.

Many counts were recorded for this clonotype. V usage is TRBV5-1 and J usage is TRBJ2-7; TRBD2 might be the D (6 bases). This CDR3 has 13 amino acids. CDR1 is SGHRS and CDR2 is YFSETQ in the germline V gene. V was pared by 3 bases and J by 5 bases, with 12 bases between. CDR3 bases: TGCGCCAGCAGCTCAGCCCCGGGAGACGAGCAGTACTTC. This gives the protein CASSSAPGDEQYF. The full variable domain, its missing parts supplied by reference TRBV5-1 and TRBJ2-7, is KAGVTQTPRYLIKTRGQQVTLSCSPISGHRSVSWYQQTPGQGLQFLFEYFSETQRNKGNFPGRFSGRQFSNSRSEMNVSTLELGDSALYLCASSSAPGDEQYFGPGTRLTVT.

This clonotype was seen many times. CDR3 bases: TGTGCCAGCAGCAGGGAGAGGGGTTATGGCTACACCTTC. Translation: CASSRERGYGYTF. The rearrangement links TRBV6-5 to TRBJ1-2, with D possibly matching TRBD1 (5 bases). Germline CDR1 MNHEY, CDR2 SVGAGI. V was shortened by 6 bases and J by 5 bases, with 13 bases between the two germline ends. The CDR3 runs 13 residues.

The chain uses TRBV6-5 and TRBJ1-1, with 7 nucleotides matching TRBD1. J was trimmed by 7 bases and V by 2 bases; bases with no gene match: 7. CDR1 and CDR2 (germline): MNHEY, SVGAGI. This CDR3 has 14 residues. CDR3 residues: CASSYRTGANEAFF. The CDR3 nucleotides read TGTGCCAGCAGTTACCGGACAGGAGCAAATGAAGCTTTCTTT.

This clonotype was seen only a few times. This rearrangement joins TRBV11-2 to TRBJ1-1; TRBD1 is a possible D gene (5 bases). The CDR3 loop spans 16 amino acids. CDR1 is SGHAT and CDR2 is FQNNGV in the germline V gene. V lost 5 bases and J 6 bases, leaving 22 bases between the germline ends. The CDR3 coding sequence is TGTGCCAGCAGCACCCGACAGTCTTCCCTAAACGCTGAAGCTTTCTTT. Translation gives CASSTRQSSLNAEAFF.